Following are 2 T cell receptor beta chains from one sample sequenced in a study of blood T cells in healthy people across ages. A second PCR of roughly 7 to 11 cycles used a sample-barcoded 5' primer and a J-beta primer mix. TCRdb redid the calling of the 5' RACE reads with MiXCR, one entry per CDR3 protein. The repertoire has roughly 680,000 distinct CDR3 sequences, over 40% of them found once; the top ten carry 13%. The sample was blood. The receptors stem from an elderly woman in good health.

Concerning this clonotype itself: This may be a read error, as it is one base from a much larger clone. This chain links TRBV2 with TRBJ2-5; D unresolved. The CDR3 is 12 residues long. V lost 6 bases to trimming and J lost 11 bases, with 16 bases between them. CDR1 and CDR2 (germline): SNHLY, FYNNEI. CDR3 nucleotides: TGTGCCAGCAGGGGCCAAGAGAATGAGCAGTACTTC. Translating gives CASRGQENEQYF.

The chain combines TRBV11-2 with TRBJ2-7; D call uncertain. This CDR3 is 14 amino acids long. The germline CDR1 and CDR2 sequences are SGHAT and FQNNGV. V was shortened by 4 bases and J by 3 bases, with 13 bases between the two germline ends. The chain's CDR3 is CASSSPVGRYEQYF. In nucleotides, the CDR3 is TGTGCCAGCAGCTCCCCGGTGGGCCGCTACGAGCAGTACTTC. The full variable domain, rest sourced from reference TRBV11-2 and TRBJ2-7, is EAGVAQSPRYKIIEKRQSVAFWCNPISGHATLYWYQQILGQGPKLLIQFQNNGVVDDSQLPKDRFSAERLKGVDSTLKIQPAKLEDSAVYLCASSSPVGRYEQYFGPGTRLTVT.